The sequence of this T cell receptor beta chain was determined in a study of brain metastases from non-small cell lung cancer. V dropped 0 bases and J dropped 5 bases, with 10 bases sitting between them. CDR1 and CDR2 (germline): MNHEY, SVGAGI. The CDR3 totals 14 residues. TCRdb's table, derived via immunoSEQ multiplex PCR, lists solely in-frame clones and lacks some. The sample carries 3,700 or so clones, 70% to 90% recorded once. Sequencing used primary lung tumor tissue. The source is a donor at least 40 years old with non-small cell lung cancer. The chain has TRBV6-5 and TRBJ1-2; D is undetermined. In DNA, the CDR3 is TGTGCCAGCAGTTACTCCTCGACCTTTTATGGCTACACCTTC. It yields the protein CASSYSSTFYGYTF.